This T cell receptor beta chain was retrieved from a study of tumor-infiltrating lymphocytes in primary liver carcinoma (dated by TCRdb to the late 2010s). Notes on the research overall: Surgical resection was performed in China between 2015 and March 2016 on about 5 patients with histopathologically diagnosed primary liver carcinoma. The five patients, three men and two women aged 30 to 69 years, had hepatocellular carcinoma (four) or combined HCC and intrahepatic cholangiocarcinoma (one). Tumors of the five patients were stage T1-T3 N0M0 with maximum diameters of about 4 to 10 cm. Each sample produced roughly 3.65 to 8 million productive TCRbeta reads, and read depth showed no significant difference between tissue types. The study combined TCRbeta repertoire sequencing, expression microarrays and whole-exome sequencing across five regions of each liver tumor, with adjacent normal tissue and blood. A total of about 35 specimens from 5 patients underwent TCRbeta repertoire sequencing, comprising around 25 tumor regions, 5 adjacent noncancerous liver tissues and 5 peripheral blood samples. Technical replicate repertoires showed high reproducibility, with mean shared-clone rates approximately 0.9 and correlation coefficients above 0.95.

Starting from about 550 ng total RNA, TCRbeta-specific cDNA was produced by reverse transcription with a constant-region primer and ProtoScript II reverse transcriptase. TCRbeta libraries were built with three nested multiplex PCR rounds, a slightly modified ARM-PCR procedure. Multiplex TRBV1-TRBV30 forward primers and a Cbeta reverse primer were used in the first two PCR rounds, each of which was run for 10 cycles. Sample barcodes and Illumina adapters were attached in a final 25-cycle PCR using Deep VentR polymerase. Amplicons of 200-500 bp were gel-purified with a QIAquick gel extraction kit before sequencing. An Illumina HiSeq 2500 was used to sequence the TCRbeta amplicons, generating 250-bp paired-end reads. The study's processing was this. Reads were quality-trimmed with Trimmomatic v0.33, and paired reads were merged with FLASH v1.2.11 to recover full CDR3 sequences. V, D and J germline segments were assigned to the rearranged TCRbeta sequences by MiGEC v1.2.1b. Clonotype statistics, along with Shannon-Wiener diversity indices, were calculated using VDJtools v1.0.0. To cut down on sampling bias, every analysis after diversity analysis relied on just the 250 most abundant clonotypes from each sample. TCRdb reprocessed the public reads (quality trimming at Q25 with fastp, clone calling with MiXCR) and kept in-frame beta chains. Each CDR3 protein gets just one entry, which takes the most common genes and DNA from the rows behind it. TCRdb's processing, not the study's, gives the V and J calls here. The sample profile shows about 330,000 distinct CDR3 sequences; approximately 65% of them were found once. Jointly, the top ten make up about 6.5% of the sample.

In its sample, this clonotype was seen many times. Its antigen remains unidentified. The input lacks base qualities; no much larger clone sits a single base away. Blood RNA was extracted from unsorted whole blood using TRIzol reagent, and germline DNA was obtained with the DNeasy Blood & Tissue kit. Chronic HBV infection was present in the patients, and the patients were treatment-naive at sampling. About 4 milliliters of peripheral blood were collected into K2EDTA tubes before surgery. Overall results and qualifications from the work: Because only the TCR beta chain was sequenced and unpaired alpha chains were not captured, true repertoire diversity is likely underestimated. Since the samples were bulk and unsorted, there was no way to compare CD4+ and CD8+ T cell repertoires. Repertoire overlap was higher between tumor regions (mean about 36%) than tumor-adjacent (around 17%) or tumor-blood (about 14%) pairs, consistent with antigen-driven expansion. A significantly larger repertoire fraction was made up by the top 250 clones in tumors than in blood (p = 0.039). With just 4 or 5 patients in the study, the authors point out that the findings should be validated in a larger study.

The CDR3 numbers 15 residues from cysteine through phenylalanine. The read is trimmed to its CDR3 DNA, 45 bases read in frame from base 1. Based on the germline V gene, the CDR1 and CDR2 sequences are SGHAT and FQNNGV. Here V drops 2 bases and J drops 5 bases, and the junction holds 8 bases not matched to any gene. The chain uses TRBV11-2 and TRBJ2-5; TRBD1 agrees with 7 junctional bases. The sample taken for sequencing was peripheral blood. The receptor was derived from a man in his forties or fifties with primary liver carcinoma and hepatitis B virus infection. For the CDR3, the sequence is CASSLYQGDGETQYF. The DNA sequence follows: TGTGCCAGCAGCTTATATCAGGGGGACGGGGAGACCCAGTACTTC.